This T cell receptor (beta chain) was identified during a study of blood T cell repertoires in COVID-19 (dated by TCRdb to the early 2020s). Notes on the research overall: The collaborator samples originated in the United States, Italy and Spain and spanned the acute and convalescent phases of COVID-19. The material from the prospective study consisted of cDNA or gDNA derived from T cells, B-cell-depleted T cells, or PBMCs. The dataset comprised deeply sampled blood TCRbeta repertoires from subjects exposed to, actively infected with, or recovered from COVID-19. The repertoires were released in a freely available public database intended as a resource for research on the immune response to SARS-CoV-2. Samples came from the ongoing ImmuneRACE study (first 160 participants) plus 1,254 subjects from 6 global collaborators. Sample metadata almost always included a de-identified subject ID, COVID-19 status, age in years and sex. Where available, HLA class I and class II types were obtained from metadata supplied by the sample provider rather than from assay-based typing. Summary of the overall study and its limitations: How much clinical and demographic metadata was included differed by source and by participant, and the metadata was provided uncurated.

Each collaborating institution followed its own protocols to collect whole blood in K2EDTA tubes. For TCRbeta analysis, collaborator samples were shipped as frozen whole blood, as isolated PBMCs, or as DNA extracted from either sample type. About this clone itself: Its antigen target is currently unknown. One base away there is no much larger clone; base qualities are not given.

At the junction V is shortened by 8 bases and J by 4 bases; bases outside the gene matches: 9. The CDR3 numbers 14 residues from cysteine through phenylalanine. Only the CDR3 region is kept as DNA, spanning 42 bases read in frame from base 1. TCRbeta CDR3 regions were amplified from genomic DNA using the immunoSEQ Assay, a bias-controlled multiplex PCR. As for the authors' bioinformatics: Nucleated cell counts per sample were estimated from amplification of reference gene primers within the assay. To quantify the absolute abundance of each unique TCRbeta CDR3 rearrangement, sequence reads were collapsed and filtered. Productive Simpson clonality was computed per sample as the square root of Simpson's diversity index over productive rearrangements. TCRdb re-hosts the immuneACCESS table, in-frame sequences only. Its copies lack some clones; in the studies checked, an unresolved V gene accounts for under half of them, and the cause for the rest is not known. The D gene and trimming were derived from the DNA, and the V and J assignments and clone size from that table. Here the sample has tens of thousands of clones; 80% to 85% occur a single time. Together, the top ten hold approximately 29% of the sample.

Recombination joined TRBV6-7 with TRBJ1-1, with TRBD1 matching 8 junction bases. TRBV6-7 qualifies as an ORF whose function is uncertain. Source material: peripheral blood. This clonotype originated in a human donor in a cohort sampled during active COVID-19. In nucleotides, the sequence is TGTGCCAGCCGTCGCAGGGGGCATGGCACTGAAGCTTTCTTT. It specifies CASRRRGHGTEAFF.